These T cell receptor beta chains were read from a single sample in a study of OX40 agonist ivuxolimab in advanced cancers. Generated by immunoSEQ multiplex PCR, the TCRdb table keeps only in-frame clones and is missing some. Of tens of thousands of clones in the sample, just under 90% were seen once. The sequences come from CD4+ or CD8+ T cells sorted from blood, collected in a trial of the OX40 agonist ivuxolimab. These receptor sequences come from an adult with an advanced solid tumor such as melanoma, head and neck, liver or kidney cancer. Each CDR3 is given with its conserved first and last residue. D genes are given only for firm matches. Rows give clone size only sometimes, using once, few, many, or a class for an expanded clone.

d_call,j_call,clone_size,cdr3_length,v_call,cdr3_nt,cdr3_aa
.,TRBJ1-2,.,14,TRBV11-2,TGTGCCAGCAGCTTTCCGGGTCAGGGGCTGGGCTACACCTTC,CASSFPGQGLGYTF
.,TRBJ1-5,.,13,TRBV2,TGTGCCAGCAAGAGGAGGGTGGATCAGCCCCAGCATTTT,CASKRRVDQPQHF
TRBD1,TRBJ2-4,.,16,TRBV10-3,TGTGCCATCAGTGAGCGCGGACAGGGGGGAGGAAACATTCAGTACTTC,CAISERGQGGGNIQYF
.,TRBJ1-4,.,14,TRBV2,TGTGCCAGCAGATACCAGGTCCCAAATGAAAAACTGTTTTTT,CASRYQVPNEKLFF
.,TRBJ2-7,.,15,TRBV5-1,TGCGCCAGCAGCTCAGGTGACTTCGGGCGGTACGAGCAGTACTTC,CASSSGDFGRYEQYF
TRBD2,TRBJ2-3,.,15,TRBV18,TGTGCCAGCTCACTTACTAGCGGGAGTGTAGATACGCAGTATTTT,CASSLTSGSVDTQYF
TRBD1,TRBJ1-1,.,15,TRBV4-1,TGCGCCAGCAGCCAAGGGGGAACAGGGGACACTGAAGCTTTCTTT,CASSQGGTGDTEAFF
TRBD1,TRBJ2-1,.,14,TRBV7-2,TGTGCCAGCAACCGGGACAGTCCCTCGGATGAGCAGTTCTTC,CASNRDSPSDEQFF
.,TRBJ2-5,.,12,TRBV7-3,TGTGCCAGCAGCGCCTATGGGGAGACCCAGTACTTC,CASSAYGETQYF
TRBD1,TRBJ1-4,.,13,TRBV6-5,TGTGCCAGCAGTACAGACAGGGACGAAAAACTGTTTTTT,CASSTDRDEKLFF
.,TRBJ2-5,.,10,TRBV6-1,TGTGCCAGCACTGAAGCGACCCAGTACTTC,CASTEATQYF
TRBD1,TRBJ2-7,.,13,TRBV18,TGTGCCAGCTCACGGGGACAGGGCTACGAGCAGTACTTC,CASSRGQGYEQYF
.,TRBJ2-5,.,14,TRBV5-4,TGTGCCAGCAGCCCCAATTTGCTCGGAGAGACCCAGTACTTC,CASSPNLLGETQYF
.,TRBJ1-1,.,11,TRBV28,TGTGCCACCATAGGGACTCCTCAAGCTTTCTTT,CATIGTPQAFF
.,TRBJ1-5,.,14,TRBV5-1,TGCGCCAGCAGCTTGGGGGACGGCAATCAGCCCCAGCATTTT,CASSLGDGNQPQHF
.,TRBJ2-7,.,14,TRBV4-1,TGCGCCAGCAGCCAGAGCCCCACCGAGCACGAGCAGTACTTC,CASSQSPTEHEQYF
.,TRBJ2-7,once,14,TRBV21-1,TGTGCCAGCAGCGACGGACTGATCTCCTACGAGCAGTACTTC,CASSDGLISYEQYF
.,TRBJ2-6,.,16,TRBV4-1,TGCGCCAGCAGTGACAGGATCAACTCTGGGGCCAACGTCCTGACTTTC,CASSDRINSGANVLTF
TRBD1,TRBJ2-1,.,16,TRBV5-1,TGCGCCAGCAGCCCGGCTTGGGACAGGGGGCCCCATGAGCAGTTCTTC,CASSPAWDRGPHEQFF
TRBD1,TRBJ1-1,.,15,TRBV19,TGTGCCAGTAGTCGACGGACAGGGGGCGGGTCTGAAGCTTTCTTT,CASSRRTGGGSEAFF
TRBD1,TRBJ1-4,.,15,TRBV13,TGTGCCAGCAGCTCCCGGGACAGTCGTAATGAAAAACTGTTTTTT,CASSSRDSRNEKLFF
.,TRBJ2-2,.,13,TRBV6-6,TGTGCCAGCAGGACAGGGAACACCGGGGAGCTGTTTTTT,CASRTGNTGELFF
TRBD2,TRBJ2-5,.,16,TRBV2,TGTGCCAGCAGTCTATTAGCGGGAGGGCCCAAAGAGACCCAGTACTTC,CASSLLAGGPKETQYF
.,TRBJ2-7,.,14,TRBV27,TGTGCCAGCAGTTTATTGGGAGGATGGAGCGAGCAGTACTTC,CASSLLGGWSEQYF
.,TRBJ1-2,.,12,TRBV6-6,TGTGCCAGCGGTCGACCGAACTATGGCTACACCTTC,CASGRPNYGYTF
.,TRBJ2-2,few,13,TRBV2,TGTGCCAGCAAGAACGGGAAGCCCGGGGAGCTGTTTTTT,CASKNGKPGELFF
.,TRBJ1-4,few,14,TRBV28,TGTGCCAGCAGTTTCGGGCAGCTTAATGAAAAACTGTTTTTT,CASSFGQLNEKLFF
.,TRBJ1-4,.,13,TRBV5-1,TGCGCCAGCAGCTCGGACGGGAATGAAAAACTGTTTTTT,CASSSDGNEKLFF
.,TRBJ1-2,.,14,TRBV6-5,TGTGCCAGCAGTTACTCGTGGGGGAACTATGGCTACACCTTC,CASSYSWGNYGYTF
.,TRBJ1-2,.,12,TRBV30,TGTGCCTGGAGTAGACAGGTGGCTGGCTACACCTTC,CAWSRQVAGYTF
.,TRBJ2-5,.,14,TRBV18,TGTGCCAGCTCACCACCGGGGGCCCAAGAGACCCAGTACTTC,CASSPPGAQETQYF
.,TRBJ1-5,.,14,TRBV6-5,TGTGCCAGCAGTTACCAAAGTAGCAATCAGCCCCAGCATTTT,CASSYQSSNQPQHF
.,TRBJ1-2,.,18,TRBV4-2,TGTGCCAGCAGCCAAGTTGAAGGGGAAGTCAGGTCGGGATATGGCTACACCTTC,CASSQVEGEVRSGYGYTF
.,TRBJ2-3,.,12,TRBV30,TGTGCCTGGAGCCGGGGTCTAGATACGCAGTATTTT,CAWSRGLDTQYF
TRBD2,TRBJ2-1,.,19,TRBV27,TGTGCCAGCAGGCGGCCGGGACTAGCGGGAGGGAGCTCCTACAATGAGCAGTTCTTC,CASRRPGLAGGSSYNEQFF
.,TRBJ2-1,once,14,TRBV5-1,TGCGCCAGCAGCTCCTCAGGGAACTACAATGAGCAGTTCTTC,CASSSSGNYNEQFF
.,TRBJ2-2,.,16,TRBV7-2,TGTGCCAGCAGCTTAAGGAAGGGCTTCAACACCGGGGAGCTGTTTTTT,CASSLRKGFNTGELFF
TRBD2,TRBJ2-7,few,15,TRBV6-5,TGTGCCAGCAGTTACGCCGGGACTAGCGGCTACGAGCAGTACTTC,CASSYAGTSGYEQYF
.,TRBJ1-3,.,15,TRBV18,TGTGCCAGCTCACCCTCCAGGGACTCTGGAAACACCATATATTTT,CASSPSRDSGNTIYF
.,TRBJ1-1,.,15,TRBV6-5,TGTGCCAGCAGTTACTCGCGCCAGTTCGGGACTGAAGCTTTCTTT,CASSYSRQFGTEAFF
.,TRBJ2-7,.,12,TRBV7-3,TGTGCCAGCAGCTTACCGAGTCACGAGCAGTACTTC,CASSLPSHEQYF
.,TRBJ2-7,once,13,TRBV5-1,TGCGCCAGCAGCCCGAGGGGGTATTACGAGCAGTACTTC,CASSPRGYYEQYF
.,TRBJ2-5,.,13,TRBV7-9,TGTGCCAGCAGCTTAGGAGTGCAAGAGACCCAGTACTTC,CASSLGVQETQYF
.,TRBJ1-1,.,17,TRBV5-6,TGTGCCAGCAGCTGGACGAAAACGGCCAGGGGAAGATATGAAGCTTTCTTT,CASSWTKTARGRYEAFF
.,TRBJ1-1,.,12,TRBV15,TGTGCCACCAGCAGACCCAACACTGAAGCTTTCTTT,CATSRPNTEAFF
.,TRBJ2-7,.,16,TRBV5-1,TGCGCCAGCAGCTTGGTCCCCCCGGGAACTGGCGACGAGCAGTACTTC,CASSLVPPGTGDEQYF
TRBD2,TRBJ2-5,once,15,TRBV5-1,TGCGCCAGCAGCTTGGACGGGAGGGCCGGGGAGACCCAGTACTTC,CASSLDGRAGETQYF
.,TRBJ1-3,.,16,TRBV10-3,TGTGCCATCAGTGAAGAGACATTGGTGGTTGGAAACACCATATATTTT,CAISEETLVVGNTIYF
TRBD2,TRBJ2-2,.,13,TRBV6-1,TGTGCCAGCAGTCGGCGGGGGGCCGGGGAGCTGTTTTTT,CASSRRGAGELFF
.,TRBJ1-2,once,14,TRBV30,TGTGCCTGGAGTGTAAGCCCTAGCTCGCAGGGCTACACCTTC,CAWSVSPSSQGYTF
.,TRBJ1-2,.,14,TRBV18,TGTGCCAGCTCACCAGTAAGGGATGGAAGGGGCTACACCTTC,CASSPVRDGRGYTF
.,TRBJ1-1,few,14,TRBV28,TGTGCCACCCTAGGGGGGGTAGTATACACTGAAGCTTTCTTT,CATLGGVVYTEAFF
.,TRBJ2-2,.,14,TRBV7-3,TGTGCCAGCAGCGTGGACTGGCACACCGGGGAGCTGTTTTTT,CASSVDWHTGELFF
TRBD1,TRBJ2-2,.,14,TRBV28,TGTGCCAGCAGGGCGGACAGGGGAGCCGGGGAGCTGTTTTTT,CASRADRGAGELFF
.,TRBJ2-1,.,15,TRBV5-1,TGCGCCAGCAGCTTGGTGGACTCGAAGGACAATGAGCAGTTCTTC,CASSLVDSKDNEQFF
.,TRBJ1-5,.,16,TRBV28,TGTGCCAGCAGTTTTGCGGTTGGGCGGTACAATCAGCCCCAGCATTTT,CASSFAVGRYNQPQHF
.,TRBJ2-1,.,14,TRBV5-1,TGCGCCAGCAGCTTGGGATCTAGCTTGAATGAGCAGTTCTTC,CASSLGSSLNEQFF
.,TRBJ1-3,.,15,TRBV6-5,TGTGCCAGCAGTTACCGAGGTACTTCTGGAAACACCATATATTTT,CASSYRGTSGNTIYF
.,TRBJ1-5,.,15,TRBV6-1,TGTGCCAGCAGCAAGTATCAGGGGAGCAATCAGCCCCAGCATTTT,CASSKYQGSNQPQHF
.,TRBJ1-2,.,14,TRBV28,TGTGCCAGCAGTTTATTGGCCGGTGGGTATGGCTACACCTTC,CASSLLAGGYGYTF